The 26 T cell receptor beta chains presented below share a single source sample, sequenced in a study of blood T cell repertoires in COVID-19 (dated by TCRdb to about 2020). The library relied on the immunoSEQ multiplex PCR assay. In its TCRdb copy, this immuneACCESS table keeps in-frame sequences only and misses some clones. Where compared with another copy, unresolved V genes explain less than half of these, and the others have no known cause. In this sample the table shows about 280,000 clones, approximately 91% of which occur a single time. The ten top clones hold just under 1% of the sample. Input material: PBMCs or T cells enriched from blood (not recorded which). The receptors originated from a woman aged 25 to 45 who had recovered from COVID-19.

The chain recombines TRBV27 with TRBJ2-3; 8 nucleotides agree with TRBD2. The V gene end was trimmed by 6 bases and the J gene end by 0 bases; junction bases not matched to a gene: 5. The CDR3 contains 15 residues. Germline V gene sequence: CDR1 MNHEY, CDR2 SMNVEV (reference sequence). CDR3 in amino acids: CASRYSGTSTDTQYF. Written as DNA, the CDR3 is TGTGCCAGCAGATATAGCGGGACTAGCACAGATACGCAGTATTTT.

The chain has TRBV7-2 and TRBJ1-6, with TRBD1 as a possible D gene (5 bases). CDR3 size: 14 residues. Trimming removed 8 bases from V and 2 bases from J, with 10 bases in between. Germline CDR1 is SGHTA and CDR2 is FQGNSA. The CDR3: CASSGGAYNSPLHF. DNA for the CDR3: TGTGCCAGCTCTGGAGGGGCCTATAATTCACCCCTCCACTTT.

The chain is built from TRBV7-3 and TRBJ1-2, with 8 bases that match TRBD1. The CDR3 runs to 13 residues. CDR1 and CDR2 (germline): SGHTA, FQGTGA. The ends lost 4 bases at V and 8 bases at J; junction bases unmatched: 6. CDR3 sequence: CASSSGQGGGYTF. The CDR3 coding sequence is TGTGCCAGCAGCTCTGGACAGGGCGGCGGCTACACCTTC.

The chain uses TRBV24-1 and TRBJ2-1; possibly TRBD2 for D (7 bases). V dropped 5 bases and J dropped 0 bases, with 16 bases sitting between them. Germline-derived CDR1 and CDR2 are KGHDR and SFDVKD. The CDR3 totals 17 residues. The CDR3 loop reads CATSGGGPSSSYNEQFF. For the CDR3, the DNA is TGTGCCACCAGTGGGGGGGGCCCCTCCAGCTCCTACAATGAGCAGTTCTTC.

This sequence joins TRBV24-1 and TRBJ2-2, with D maybe TRBD1 (5 bases). CDR3 size: 16 residues. CDR1 KGHDR and CDR2 SFDVKD come from the germline V gene. Trimming left V 3 bases short and J 4 bases short, with 14 bases between. CDR3: CATSDPRRGSTGELFF. CDR3 coding DNA: TGTGCCACCAGTGATCCCCGAAGGGGCAGCACCGGGGAGCTGTTTTTT.

The CDR3 nucleotides are TGTGCCAGCTCACCACAGGGACAAAACTGGATGGGGACCCAGTACTTC. Amino acids: CASSPQGQNWMGTQYF. The genes are TRBV18 and TRBJ2-5, with a possible D match to TRBD1 (6 bases). V lost 1 base and J 7 bases, leaving 19 bases between the germline ends. The CDR3 runs to 16 residues. CDR1 and CDR2 from the germline V gene are KGHSH and LQKENI.

This chain joins TRBV28 and TRBJ1-3; D is possibly TRBD1 (5 bases). Trimming shortened V by 1 base and J by 2 bases, and 15 bases separated the two germline ends. From germline, CDR1 is MDHEN and CDR2 SYDVKM. This CDR3 comprises 17 residues. The CDR3 reads CASSLSRQLPPGNTIYF. DNA for the CDR3: TGTGCCAGCAGTTTATCTCGACAGCTCCCTCCTGGAAACACCATATATTTT.

This clone was seen only a few times. CDR3 sequence reads: CASSSTGQETQYF. In DNA, the CDR3 is TGTGCCAGCAGCTCGACAGGGCAAGAGACCCAGTACTTC. The chain combines TRBV7-3 with TRBJ2-5; TRBD1 matches at 7 bases. This CDR3 comprises 13 residues. Germline CDR1 is SGHTA and CDR2 is FQGTGA. J gave up 2 bases and V 4 bases, and 1 base lay outside the gene matches.

CDR3 DNA: TGTGCCAGCTCACCGGCTGCACAGGTAAACAATCAGCCCCAGCATTTT. The encoded protein is CASSPAAQVNNQPQHF. V and J are TRBV18 and TRBJ1-5, with a tentative D call TRBD1 (5 bases). Germline loops: CDR1 KGHSH, CDR2 LQKENI. V lost 3 bases, J lost 3 bases, and 15 bases lay in between. This CDR3 region has 16 residues.

The V and J genes are TRBV7-2 and TRBJ2-7; 13 bases are shared with TRBD2. This CDR3 is built from 16 residues. CDR1 is SGHTA, CDR2 FQGNSA, per germline. The V and J ends lost 1 base and 4 bases, in that order; junction bases with no gene match: 4. CDR3 DNA sequence: TGTGCCAGCAGCTTAGTGCTGGGACTAGCGGGATACGAGCAGTACTTC. This translates into CASSLVLGLAGYEQYF.

The rearrangement links TRBV9 to TRBJ2-7, with 8 bases identical to TRBD2. This CDR3 has 15 amino acids. In germline, CDR1 is SGDLS, CDR2 YYNGEE. Trimming removed 0 bases from V and 0 bases from J; junction bases left unmatched: 2. The DNA for the CDR3 is TGTGCCAGCAGCGTAGGGACTAGCTACTCCTACGAGCAGTACTTC. Amino acid sequence: CASSVGTSYSYEQYF.

The chain carries TRBV5-1 and TRBJ1-4, with TRBD1 matching over 9 bases. This CDR3 region has 15 residues. V gave up 4 bases and J gave up 5 bases; unmatched junction bases: 6. CDR1 is SGHRS, CDR2 YFSETQ, per germline. CDR3 sequence (DNA): TGCGCCAGCAGCGAACAGGGGGCCTCAAATGAAAAACTGTTTTTT. This sequence encodes CASSEQGASNEKLFF.

The gene calls are TRBV28 and TRBJ2-7; tentative D call: TRBD2 (7 bases). Germline assignment: CDR1 MDHEN and CDR2 SYDVKM. Trimming cost V 6 bases and J 5 bases, with 17 bases left between them. This CDR3 contains 14 residues. This chain's CDR3 is CASRPQGGVNEQYF. CDR3 coding DNA: TGTGCCAGCAGACCACAGGGAGGGGTAAACGAGCAGTACTTC.

The chain links TRBV5-5 to TRBJ2-3; 9 nucleotides agree with TRBD1. V lost 5 bases to trimming and J lost 6 bases; unmatched junction nucleotides: 13. The CDR3 loop spans 16 amino acids. CDR1 is SGHKS and CDR2 is YYEKEE in the germline V gene (reference sequence). The CDR3 spells CASRDPGQGIKDTQYF. For the CDR3, the DNA is TGTGCCAGCAGAGACCCGGGACAGGGTATAAAGGATACGCAGTATTTT. Variable domain in full (rest from reference TRBV5-5 and TRBJ2-3): DAGVTQSPTHLIKTRGQQVTLRCSPISGHKSVSWYQQVLGQGPQFIFQYYEKEERGRGNFPDRFSARQFPNYSSELNVNALLLGDSALYLCASRDPGQGIKDTQYFGPGTRLTVL.

This clone showed up just once. The CDR3 reads CASSLGHEPGYNEQFF. In DNA, the CDR3 is TGTGCCAGCAGCTTGGGGCACGAACCCGGGTACAATGAGCAGTTCTTC. The chain uses TRBV5-6 and TRBJ2-1; the D is unclear. Germline V lookup: CDR1 SGHDT, CDR2 YYEEEE. This CDR3 contains 16 residues. V was trimmed by 0 bases and J by 4 bases, leaving 14 bases between them. The whole variable domain, filled in from reference TRBV5-6 and TRBJ2-1, reads DAGVTQSPTHLIKTRGQQVTLRCSPKSGHDTVSWYQQALGQGPQFIFQYYEEEERQRGNFPDRFSGHQFPNYSSELNVNALLLGDSALYLCASSLGHEPGYNEQFFGPGTRLTVL.

The rearrangement links TRBV11-2 to TRBJ1-3; no clear D gene. The ends were cut back, 5 bases at V and 8 bases at J, with 19 bases in the middle. The CDR3 has 15 amino acids. Germline assignment: CDR1 SGHAT and CDR2 FQNNGV. The CDR3 coding sequence is TGTGCCAGCAGCCGCACGCGGGGTTTGTCAGACACCATATATTTT. The encoded protein is CASSRTRGLSDTIYF.

This rearrangement joins TRBV2 to TRBJ2-2, with 7 bases lining up with TRBD2. The CDR3 covers 15 residues. J was trimmed by 5 bases and V by 5 bases; bases with no gene match: 8. Germline loops: CDR1 SNHLY, CDR2 FYNNEI. CDR3 nucleotides: TGTGCCAGCAGTAGTACGCGGGAGCGAACCGGGGAGCTGTTTTTT. Translating gives CASSSTRERTGELFF.

The CDR3 DNA reads as TGTGCCAGCAGCCCGTGGCAGGGAAGAAGTCAGCCCCAGCATTTT. Protein: CASSPWQGRSQPQHF. This chain connects TRBV7-8 to TRBJ1-5; maybe TRBD1 (5 bases). V was pared by 5 bases and J by 6 bases, with 17 bases between. The CDR3 contains 15 residues. Germline values: CDR1 SGHVS, CDR2 FQNEAQ.

The CDR3 sequence is CASRRGGELFF. In DNA, the CDR3 is TGTGCCAGCAGACGCGGCGGGGAGCTGTTTTTT. The chain recombines TRBV9 with TRBJ2-2; D is uncertain. The CDR3 extends over 11 amino acids. Germline V gene sequence: CDR1 SGDLS, CDR2 YYNGEE. The V end lost 5 bases, the J end lost 7 bases, and 6 bases lay between the germline ends.

This rearrangement joins TRBV5-1 to TRBJ1-1, with no clear D. This CDR3 region has 14 residues. V was cut by 0 bases and J by 4 bases, with 10 bases left in between. Germline-derived CDR1 and CDR2 are SGHRS and YFSETQ. CDR3 in DNA: TGCGCCAGCAGCTTGGTACCGGGAAGCACTGAAGCTTTCTTT. Translated: CASSLVPGSTEAFF.

The V call is TRBV1, the J call TRBJ1-1; TRBD1 is taken as the D call from the table, unchecked against the DNA. TRBV1 is a pseudogene segment. This CDR3 is 16 amino acids long. CDR3 sequence: CTSSRWGTGLGTEAFF. In DNA form, the CDR3 reads TGCACCAGCAGCCGGTGGGGGACAGGGCTAGGCACTGAAGCTTTCTTT.

This clone was detected once. The chain employs TRBV27 and TRBJ2-7; 10 nucleotides match TRBD2. The germline V gene has CDR1 MNHEY and CDR2 SMNVEV (reference sequence). The CDR3 consists of 15 residues. The ends lost 7 bases at V and 4 bases at J; junction bases unmatched: 10. DNA for the CDR3: TGTGCCAGCAAAGTGTTAGCGGGAGGCGTATACGAGCAGTACTTC. It translates to CASKVLAGGVYEQYF.

The gene calls are TRBV5-1 and TRBJ1-2; D gene ambiguous. V shed 4 bases and J shed 4 bases, with 17 bases lying between them. The CDR3 runs 15 residues. CDR1 and CDR2 (germline): SGHRS, YFSETQ. The CDR3 reads CASSLGQSASYGYTF. Written as DNA, the CDR3 is TGCGCCAGCAGCCTGGGCCAGTCTGCTAGCTATGGCTACACCTTC.

The V gene is TRBV18, the J gene TRBJ1-2; 10 bases align to TRBD1. J lost 3 bases, V lost 4 bases, and 8 bases had no gene match. This CDR3 comprises 16 residues. Germline values: CDR1 KGHSH, CDR2 LQKENI. For the CDR3, the DNA is TGTGCCAGCTCACTCACCGCGGGACAGGGGCACTATGGCTACACCTTC. Its translation: CASSLTAGQGHYGYTF.

A few counts support this clone. V usage is TRBV6-5 and J usage is TRBJ2-7, with TRBD2 as a possible D gene (6 bases). V lost 5 bases and J 4 bases, leaving 9 bases between the germline ends. The CDR3 covers 12 residues. Germline CDR1 is MNHEY and CDR2 is SVGAGI. The CDR3 loop is CASSTEGYEQYF. The CDR3 bases are TGTGCCAGCAGTACGGAGGGGTACGAGCAGTACTTC.

The V call is TRBV7-2, the J call TRBJ2-7; TRBD2 might be the D (6 bases). The germline V gene encodes CDR1 SGHTA and CDR2 FQGNSA. V was pared by 5 bases and J by 9 bases, with 14 bases between. The CDR3 is 12 amino acids. CDR3 sequence reads: CASSLLAASQYF. The CDR3 bases are TGTGCCAGCAGCCTACTAGCAGCCTCGCAGTACTTC.